This T cell receptor (beta chain) was found in a study of CD8 T cells in ankylosing spondylitis (dated by TCRdb to between 2016 and 2019). With respect to the entire study: To find TCR variants linked to disease, the study profiled T cell receptor beta repertoires in ankylosing spondylitis patients and healthy donors. The full study cohort was made up of roughly 25 ankylosing spondylitis patients and 108 healthy donors. Peripheral blood was sampled, and synovial fluid was also collected from ankylosing spondylitis patients. Findings and caveats that apply to the study as a whole: A TCR beta motif made up of roughly eight highly homologous amino acid variants appeared to be characteristic of blood from ankylosing spondylitis patients. Some motif variants were previously reported in synovial fluid and blood of reactive arthritis patients, suggesting common disease-initiation mechanisms. The disease-linked clones were reported to be significantly enriched in matched synovial fluid samples from ankylosing spondylitis patients. A CD8+ phenotype was shown by the disease-linked clones, which were found at relatively low frequencies in peripheral blood.

The junction carries 16 bases between V and J, which are trimmed by 6 bases and 5 bases respectively. Counted from cysteine to phenylalanine, this CDR3 has 14 amino acids. Only the CDR3 portion is preserved as DNA: 42 bases, with reading frame beginning at the first base. Based on the germline V gene, the CDR1 and CDR2 sequences are SGHTA and FQGNSA. This clonotype showed up just a few times. This receptor's antigen is unknown. Base qualities are missing; no much larger clone stands one base away. The data were produced on an Illumina HiSeq 2500. TCR beta libraries were prepared by quantitative 5'-RACE with molecular barcodes. As for how the authors treated the data: A new computational method, built on a probabilistic model of VDJ rearrangement, was used to identify disease-linked TCR variants. TCRdb reran the public reads through fastp at Q25 and MiXCR, keeping productive beta chains. Merged by CDR3 protein, the rows form single entries marked with the most common genes and DNA. None of the V and J calls come from the authors' own analysis; TCRdb made them. The sample data list about 800,000 distinct CDR3 sequences, and approximately 10% of these were observed just once. Just over 0.5% of the sample rests with the top ten.

The sample comprised blood, either unsorted or a sorted T cell fraction (not recorded which). The sequence was obtained from a male donor with ankylosing spondylitis. The chain is encoded by TRBV7-2 joined to TRBJ1-2; there is no confident call for the D gene. In nucleotide form, the sequence is TGTGCCAGCAGTCCTGGACGGATGCCATATGGCTACACCTTC. Its protein reads: CASSPGRMPYGYTF.